Listed here are 20 T cell receptor beta chains from one sample, sequenced in a study of cytomegalovirus exposure and HLA in healthy donors. A multiplex PCR was run with 60 Vbeta primers and 13 Jbeta primers. Sequencing used immunoSEQ multiplex PCR; TCRdb keeps in-frame clones, though not all of them. This repertoire shows nearly 110,000 clones, about 85% found once; its top ten account for about 2.2%. Sequencing used PBMCs. The origin of the receptors is a man aged 25 to 40 in good health and CMV-seronegative.

The rearrangement joins TRBV7-9 to TRBJ2-5; 9 nucleotides line up with TRBD2. The V gene end was trimmed by 5 bases and the J gene end by 4 bases; junction bases not matched to a gene: 5. Germline CDR1 is SEHNR and CDR2 is FQNEAQ (reference sequence). The CDR3 is 14 amino acids. CDR3 residues: CASSAGTSRETQYF. The CDR3 DNA reads TGTGCCAGCAGCGCCGGGACTAGCCGAGAGACCCAGTACTTC.

The chain links TRBV4-1 to TRBJ2-6; tentative D call: TRBD2 (5 bases). The ends were cut back, 0 bases at V and 4 bases at J, with 10 bases in the middle. The germline V gene encodes CDR1 MGHRA and CDR2 YSYEKL. This CDR3 contains 16 residues. The CDR3, as DNA: TGCGCCAGCAGCCAAGAGCCGGGATCCGGGGCCAACGTCCTGACTTTC. This sequence encodes CASSQEPGSGANVLTF.

V and J are TRBV2 and TRBJ2-7; 13 bases fit TRBD2. This CDR3 has 14 residues. The V and J ends lost 6 bases and 3 bases, in that order; junction bases with no gene match: 2. Germline V gene sequence: CDR1 SNHLY, CDR2 FYNNEI. CDR3 protein: CASRGTSGNYEQYF. CDR3 nucleotide sequence: TGTGCCAGCAGAGGGACTAGCGGGAACTACGAGCAGTACTTC. Together with reference TRBV2 and TRBJ2-7, the CDR3 gives the full variable domain: EPEVTQTPSHQVTQMGQEVILRCVPISNHLYFYWYRQILGQKVEFLVSFYNNEISEKSEIFDDQFSVERPDGSNFTLKIRSTKLEDSAMYFCASRGTSGNYEQYFGPGTRLTVT.

The chain joins TRBV5-1 to TRBJ1-3; D perhaps matches TRBD1 (5 bases). CDR1 is SGHRS and CDR2 is YFSETQ in the germline V gene. The CDR3 loop spans 15 amino acids. V was pared by 5 bases and J by 0 bases, with 12 bases between. The CDR3, as DNA: TGCGCCAGCAGGGGTCAGGGCGGCTCTGGAAACACCATATATTTT. It specifies CASRGQGGSGNTIYF. Looking up the rest from reference TRBV5-1 and TRBJ1-3 gives the full variable domain: KAGVTQTPRYLIKTRGQQVTLSCSPISGHRSVSWYQQTPGQGLQFLFEYFSETQRNKGNFPGRFSGRQFSNSRSEMNVSTLELGDSALYLCASRGQGGSGNTIYFGEGSWLTVV.

The rearrangement joins TRBV28 to TRBJ1-1; D possibly corresponds to TRBD1 (5 bases). This CDR3 is built from 15 residues. CDR1 is MDHEN and CDR2 is SYDVKM in the germline V gene. The V and J ends lost 3 bases and 5 bases respectively, with 16 bases between them. CDR3 bases: TGTGCCAGCAGTTTGAGTTTCCAGGGAGGGACTGAAGCTTTCTTT. It is translated as CASSLSFQGGTEAFF.

The genes are TRBV14 and TRBJ1-5, with a weak D call TRBD1 (6 bases). The germline V gene encodes CDR1 SGHDN and CDR2 FVKESK. The germline V and J ends were trimmed by 11 bases and 5 bases, with 19 bases remaining between them. The CDR3 covers 14 residues. DNA for the CDR3: TGTGCCGGGGGCACGTGGCAGGGAGATCAGCCCCAGCATTTT. Amino acids: CAGGTWQGDQPQHF.

The genes are TRBV2 and TRBJ2-7, with TRBD1 matching over 7 bases. The junction had 13 bases not matched to a gene; V was cut back by 6 bases and J by 5 bases. Per the germline V gene, CDR1 is SNHLY and CDR2 is FYNNEI. The CDR3 extends over 15 amino acids. CDR3 sequence reads: CASSATGSRFNEQYF. The DNA of the CDR3 is TGTGCCAGCAGCGCGACAGGGTCTCGATTCAACGAGCAGTACTTC.

The chain combines TRBV2 with TRBJ1-6, with D perhaps matching TRBD1 (5 bases). This CDR3 comprises 18 residues. Trimming removed 0 bases at V and 10 bases at J, with 22 bases between. The germline V gene has CDR1 SNHLY and CDR2 FYNNEI. The CDR3 coding sequence is TGTGCCAGCAGTGAAGCCTCTACGTCTCCAGGGATATTCTCACCCCTCCACTTT. Translating it yields CASSEASTSPGIFSPLHF.

The chain links TRBV9 to TRBJ1-1; possibly TRBD1 for D (5 bases). V gave up 0 bases and J gave up 4 bases, with 10 bases separating them. Germline V CDR1 and CDR2: SGDLS, YYNGEE. The CDR3 covers 14 residues. CDR3 bases: TGTGCCAGCAGCGTAGGGGGCGGGAGCACTGAAGCTTTCTTT. Its protein is CASSVGGGSTEAFF.

This sequence joins TRBV7-2 and TRBJ1-5; the D gene is possibly TRBD1 (5 bases). Germline V gene sequence: CDR1 SGHTA, CDR2 FQGNSA. Trimming took 4 bases from V and 4 from J, leaving 11 bases between them. This CDR3 is 14 amino acids long. This CDR3 is CASSSNGGNQPQHF. In DNA, the CDR3 is TGTGCCAGCAGCTCAAATGGGGGGAATCAGCCCCAGCATTTT.

The chain combines TRBV6-5 with TRBJ2-7, with TRBD1 identical over 8 bases. After removal of 2 bases from V and 5 bases from J, the junction contained 8 bases not matched to a gene. This CDR3 has 15 amino acids. The V gene's germline CDR1 is MNHEY and CDR2 SVGAGI. The CDR3 spells CASSYGRQGANEQYF. CDR3 nucleotides: TGTGCCAGCAGTTACGGTCGGCAGGGGGCTAACGAGCAGTACTTC.

V and J are TRBV30 and TRBJ2-3; 14 bases map to TRBD2. The CDR3 is 18 residues long. Germline CDR1 GTSNPN, CDR2 SVGIG (reference sequence). The V and J ends lost 4 bases and 5 bases, in that order; junction bases with no gene match: 14. CDR3 bases: TGTGCCTGGACCGGACTAGCGGGGGGCCACAGGGTCGGAGATACGCAGTATTTT. As protein: CAWTGLAGGHRVGDTQYF. Supplemented by reference TRBV30 and TRBJ2-3, the full variable domain reads SQTIHQWPATLVQPVGSPLSLECTVEGTSNPNLYWYRQAAGRGLQLLFYSVGIGQISSEVPQNLSASRPQDRQFILSSKKLLLSDSGFYLCAWTGLAGGHRVGDTQYFGPGTRLTVL.

This rearrangement joins TRBV4-2 to TRBJ1-1; no reliable D call. The CDR3 extends over 16 amino acids. The germline gives CDR1 LGHNA, CDR2 YNFKEQ. The germline V and J ends were trimmed by 0 bases and 2 bases, with 13 bases remaining between them. CDR3 loop: CASSQDLLLGNTEAFF. CDR3 nucleotide sequence: TGTGCCAGCAGCCAAGATCTACTCCTAGGAAACACTGAAGCTTTCTTT.

This chain links TRBV7-8 with TRBJ2-7, with D possibly being TRBD2 (7 bases). The ends were cut back, 5 bases at V and 3 bases at J, with 17 bases in the middle. Germline V gene data show CDR1 as SGHVS and CDR2 as FQNEAQ. The CDR3 is 15 residues long. CDR3 in amino acids: CASSPEGGGYYEQYF. CDR3 DNA: TGTGCCAGCAGCCCCGAGGGAGGGGGTTACTACGAGCAGTACTTC. The complete variable domain, with remaining parts taken from reference TRBV7-8 and TRBJ2-7, reads GAGVSQSPRYKVAKRGQDVALRCDPISGHVSLFWYQQALGQGPEFLTYFQNEAQLDKSGLPSDRFFAERPEGSVSTLKIQRTQQEDSAVYLCASSPEGGGYYEQYFGPGTRLTVT.

The chain is built from TRBV13 and TRBJ1-2; D gene uncertain. Per germline, CDR1 PRHDT and CDR2 FYEKMQ (reference sequence). The CDR3 is 14 amino acids. The V end lost 3 bases, the J end lost 5 bases, and 13 bases lay between the germline ends. The CDR3 DNA follows: TGTGCCAGCAGCTTGGGCCGAGAGCGGTATGGCTACACCTTC. Protein sequence: CASSLGRERYGYTF. Complete variable domain (other parts from reference TRBV13 and TRBJ1-2): AAGVIQSPRHLIKEKRETATLKCYPIPRHDTVYWYQQGPGQDPQFLISFYEKMQSDKGSIPDRFSAQQFSDYHSELNMSSLELGDSALYFCASSLGRERYGYTFGSGTRLTVV.

This chain joins TRBV19 and TRBJ1-2, with TRBD1 matching over 8 bases. J was trimmed by 8 bases and V by 5 bases; bases with no gene match: 4. This CDR3 is 12 amino acids long. Per the germline V gene, CDR1 is LNHDA and CDR2 is SQIVND (reference sequence). The chain's CDR3 is CASSSGTGGYTF. The CDR3 nucleotides are TGTGCCAGTAGTTCCGGGACAGGAGGCTACACCTTC.

The chain employs TRBV10-1 and TRBJ2-3, with 9 bases fitting TRBD2. CDR3 size: 17 residues. J gave up 8 bases and V 0 bases, and 12 bases lay outside the gene matches. CDR1 WNHNN and CDR2 SYGVQD come from the germline V gene (reference sequence). CDR3 protein: CASSESTSGTTHATQYF. In DNA, the CDR3 is TGCGCCAGCAGTGAGTCGACTAGCGGCACCACCCACGCTACGCAGTATTTT.

The chain has TRBV2 and TRBJ1-1, with 8 bases lining up with TRBD1. Germline CDR1 and CDR2: SNHLY and FYNNEI. The CDR3 is 16 residues long. The V and J ends lost 6 bases and 0 bases, in that order; junction bases with no gene match: 9. The CDR3 sequence is CASSLGAGGVNTEAFF. Here the CDR3 DNA reads TGTGCCAGCAGCCTCGGGGCAGGGGGCGTGAACACTGAAGCTTTCTTT.

V gene TRBV2 combines with J gene TRBJ2-1; 14 positions match TRBD2. CDR1 and CDR2 from the germline V gene are SNHLY and FYNNEI. The V and J ends lost 7 bases and 0 bases, in that order; junction bases with no gene match: 8. The CDR3 has 18 residues. CDR3 nucleotide sequence: TGTGCCAGCAAAGGACTAGCGGGGGGCCTGAGCTCCTACAATGAGCAGTTCTTC. Protein sequence: CASKGLAGGLSSYNEQFF.

The chain combines TRBV2 with TRBJ1-2; 9 bases are shared with TRBD1. V shed 6 bases, J shed 1 base, and the junction held 15 bases outside the gene matches. The CDR3 runs 18 residues. Germline V gene sequence: CDR1 SNHLY, CDR2 FYNNEI. The CDR3 DNA sequence: TGTGCCAGCAGCCTGAACCGACCGGGACAGGGAGTTAACTATGGCTACACCTTC. This codes for CASSLNRPGQGVNYGYTF.